These 9 T cell receptor beta chains came from one sample sequenced in a study of CD4 T cells in relation to SARS-CoV-2 and coronaviruses. Assay used: immunoSEQ multiplex PCR; TCRdb lists only in-frame clones, some missing. Here the sample spans tens of thousands of clones, around 80% being singletons. Antigens for these TCRs are unknown. Sequencing was performed on memory CD4+ T cells from PBMCs, cultured in vitro. These receptors all stem from an adult with COVID-19.

The chain combines TRBV7-9 with TRBJ2-5; 15 bases are shared with TRBD2. The germline V gene has CDR1 SEHNR and CDR2 FQNEAQ (reference sequence). The CDR3 covers 18 residues. The J segment lost 7 bases and the V segment lost 5 bases, leaving 14 bases of the junction unmatched. This CDR3 reads CASSPVGTSGRPLATQYF. In DNA, the CDR3 is TGTGCCAGCAGCCCCGTCGGGACTAGCGGGAGGCCCTTGGCGACCCAGTACTTC.

The V gene is TRBV5-1, the J gene TRBJ2-3; 11 nucleotides line up with TRBD2. Germline CDR1 SGHRS, CDR2 YFSETQ. V lost 7 bases and J lost 2; bases outside the gene matches: 6. The CDR3 totals 15 residues. The CDR3 loop reads CASDSTSGTTDTQYF. CDR3 DNA sequence: TGCGCCAGCGACTCGACTAGCGGGACCACAGATACGCAGTATTTT.

The rearrangement uses TRBV27 and TRBJ1-4; D may be TRBD1 (6 bases). Germline CDR1 is MNHEY and CDR2 is SMNVEV (reference sequence). The CDR3 runs 14 residues. Trimming stripped 2 bases from V and 5 bases from J, with 9 bases between. The CDR3 DNA is TGTGCCAGCAGTTTAGGACAGAGAAATGAAAAACTGTTTTTT. Protein product: CASSLGQRNEKLFF.

This sequence joins TRBV27 and TRBJ2-5; 10 bases fit TRBD2. The CDR3 loop spans 13 amino acids. Trimming cost V 5 bases and J 4 bases; bases outside gene matches: 1. Germline V gene lookup returns CDR1 MNHEY and CDR2 SMNVEV (reference sequence). The CDR3 sequence is CASSPSGRETQYF. The CDR3 DNA sequence: TGTGCCAGCAGTCCTAGCGGGAGAGAGACCCAGTACTTC.

This sequence joins TRBV28 and TRBJ2-3, with 8 bases matching TRBD2. CDR3 length equals 14 residues. Germline V CDR1 and CDR2: MDHEN, SYDVKM. J was trimmed by 5 bases and V by 4 bases; bases with no gene match: 5. Here the CDR3 DNA reads TGTGCCAGCAGTTCCGGTAGCGGGAAAGATACGCAGTATTTT. It encodes CASSSGSGKDTQYF.

The rearrangement links TRBV4-1 to TRBJ2-4; possibly TRBD2 for D (5 bases). Trimming pared 0 bases from V and 0 bases from J, leaving 12 bases between. The length of the CDR3 is 17 residues. The germline V gene has CDR1 MGHRA and CDR2 YSYEKL. CDR3: CASSQEPRLLAKNIQYF. The CDR3 DNA follows: TGCGCCAGCAGCCAAGAACCTAGACTACTAGCCAAAAACATTCAGTACTTC.

This rearrangement joins TRBV14 to TRBJ2-3; 10 bases line up with TRBD1. There are 20 residues in the CDR3. CDR1 is SGHDN and CDR2 is FVKESK in the germline V gene. With 4 bases clipped from V and 6 bases from J, the junction kept 22 bases outside the gene matches. DNA for the CDR3: TGTGCCAGCAGCCCGAGGACAGGGGGTACGCAGATACGCAGGAGGGATACGCAGTATTTT. Translated, it gives CASSPRTGGTQIRRRDTQYF.

The chain uses TRBV28 and TRBJ1-2; TRBD1 aligns across 10 bases. This CDR3 is built from 14 residues. V trimming: 6 bases; J trimming: 7 bases; junction bases outside the gene matches: 8. The V gene's germline CDR1 is MDHEN and CDR2 SYDVKM. Here the CDR3 DNA reads TGTGCCAGCAGAACGACAGGGGGCGCGTTTGGCTACACCTTC. Translated, it gives CASRTTGGAFGYTF.

The chain links TRBV2 to TRBJ1-3, with 7 positions matching TRBD1. The CDR3 has 14 residues. Germline V lookup: CDR1 SNHLY, CDR2 FYNNEI. Trimming cost V 8 bases and J 0 bases; bases outside gene matches: 4. The CDR3 loop is CASGGTASGNTIYF. CDR3 DNA sequence: TGTGCCAGCGGCGGGACAGCCTCTGGAAACACCATATATTTT.